This passage covers 5 T cell receptor beta chains from one sample sequenced in a study of CD8 T cells in ankylosing spondylitis. TCRdb processed the 5' RACE reads anew with MiXCR; each CDR3 protein has one entry. This table has fewer than 150,000 distinct CDR3 sequences, 6% to 8% appearing once. The specimen was blood, either unsorted or a sorted T cell fraction (not recorded which). Receptor source: a female donor with ankylosing spondylitis or in good health (not recorded which).

This clonotype was counted at least ten times. The CDR3 region is CSASWLGKGSNQPQHF. Here the CDR3 DNA reads TGCAGTGCTAGTTGGCTGGGGAAAGGGAGCAATCAGCCCCAGCATTTT. This chain joins TRBV20-1 and TRBJ1-5; no clear D gene. The CDR3 extends over 16 amino acids. Germline assignment: CDR1 DFQATT and CDR2 SNEGSKA (reference sequence). V lost 3 bases, J lost 1 base, and 16 bases lay in between.

This clonotype appeared many times. The CDR3 sequence is CASSLVFAVFGRMIETQYF. In DNA form, the CDR3 reads TGTGCCAGCAGCTTAGTCTTTGCAGTTTTCGGGCGAATGATCGAGACCCAGTACTTC. The J gene is TRBJ2-5, the V gene TRBV7-8; D is undetermined. Germline CDR1 and CDR2: SGHVS and FQNEAQ. V gave up 1 base and J gave up 5 bases, with 26 bases separating them. The CDR3 loop spans 19 amino acids.

This clonotype was counted ten times or more. This rearrangement joins TRBV10-2 to TRBJ1-6; D is unresolved. The CDR3 extends over 16 amino acids. Germline V gene sequence: CDR1 WSHSY, CDR2 SAAADI. V was pared by 0 bases and J by 5 bases, with 11 bases between. Here the CDR3 DNA reads TGCGCCAGCAGTGAGTCCGGTGTTCGGGATAATTCACCCCTCCACTTT. Translating gives CASSESGVRDNSPLHF.

This clonotype was observed at least ten times. The CDR3 sequence is CASSGDRVGYNEQFF. The CDR3 coding sequence is TGCGCCAGCAGCGGGGACAGGGTCGGCTACAATGAGCAGTTCTTC. This sequence joins TRBV5-1 and TRBJ2-1; 9 bases are a match to TRBD1. Germline CDR1 SGHRS, CDR2 YFSETQ. The CDR3 runs 15 residues. Trimming removed 4 bases from V and 3 bases from J; junction bases left unmatched: 5.

This clonotype was recorded many times. The genes are TRBV3-1 and TRBJ2-7, with D perhaps matching TRBD1 (5 bases). There are 14 residues in the CDR3. V lost 2 bases to trimming and J lost 4 bases, with 12 bases between them. Germline CDR1 and CDR2: LGHDT and YNNKEL (reference sequence). CDR3 DNA sequence: TGTGCCAGCAGCCAAACCCCCCAGGGTTACGAGCAGTACTTC. Its protein product is CASSQTPQGYEQYF.